The 14 T cell receptor beta chains presented below share a single source sample, sequenced in a study of OX40 agonist ivuxolimab in advanced cancers. Method: immunoSEQ multiplex PCR; TCRdb's copy keeps in-frame clones and lacks some. Counted here are about 68,000 clones, roughly nine tenths occurring once; the ten biggest clones make up around 2.1%. The sample in question was CD4+ or CD8+ T cells sorted from blood, obtained in a trial of the OX40 agonist ivuxolimab. These receptors were collected from an adult with an advanced solid tumor such as melanoma, head and neck, liver or kidney cancer.

The rearrangement links TRBV29-1 to TRBJ1-2, with a tentative D call TRBD1 (6 bases). The germline V gene has CDR1 SQVTM and CDR2 ANQGSEA. V lost 0 bases to trimming and J lost 2 bases, with 10 bases between them. This CDR3 spans 14 amino acids. CDR3 sequence (DNA): TGCAGCGTTGAAGATCAGGGGAAGAACTATGGCTACACCTTC. Protein sequence: CSVEDQGKNYGYTF.

The chain is built from TRBV5-4 and TRBJ1-6, with no clear D. CDR1 is SGHNT, CDR2 YYREEE, per germline (reference sequence). V lost 4 bases, J lost 7 bases, and 9 bases lay in between. The CDR3 contains 13 residues. As DNA, the CDR3 is TGTGCCAGCAGCCCAACCATAAATTCACCCCTCCACTTT. Translating it yields CASSPTINSPLHF.

The V call is TRBV29-1, the J call TRBJ1-4; D ambiguous. Trimming removed 5 bases at V and 0 bases at J, with 7 bases between. Germline V gene data show CDR1 as SQVTM and CDR2 as ANQGSEA. This CDR3 spans 13 amino acids. The CDR3 coding sequence is TGCAGCGTTTCCGACACAACTAATGAAAAACTGTTTTTT. Residues: CSVSDTTNEKLFF.

The chain joins TRBV7-6 to TRBJ1-2; D perhaps matches TRBD1 (6 bases). The CDR3 runs to 17 residues. Germline CDR1 reads SGHVS; CDR2 reads FNYEAQ. Trimming removed 4 bases at V and 1 base at J, with 19 bases between. Here the CDR3 reads CASSSDSRGGLNYGYTF. CDR3 in DNA: TGTGCCAGCAGCTCGGACAGCCGAGGGGGTCTTAACTATGGCTACACCTTC.

The CDR3 loop reads CASSFYNQPQHF. The DNA for the CDR3 is TGTGCCAGCAGTTTCTATAATCAGCCCCAGCATTTT. The gene calls are TRBV27 and TRBJ1-5, with unresolved D. The CDR3 covers 12 residues. Germline V lookup: CDR1 MNHEY, CDR2 SMNVEV (reference sequence). V was shortened by 3 bases and J by 4 bases, with 4 bases between the two germline ends.

The V and J genes are TRBV18 and TRBJ2-5; D gene ambiguous. Germline V gene sequence: CDR1 KGHSH, CDR2 LQKENI. The CDR3 covers 13 residues. V lost 4 bases and J lost 0, with 6 bases in between. The CDR3 sequence is CASSQGHQETQYF. The CDR3 DNA reads TGTGCCAGCTCACAAGGTCACCAAGAGACCCAGTACTTC.

The gene calls are TRBV6-1 and TRBJ2-7; TRBD2 aligns across 12 bases. CDR3 length: 18 residues. The V segment lost 0 bases and the J segment 5 bases; nucleotides outside the gene matches: 11. CDR1 and CDR2 from the germline V gene are MNHNS and SASEGT. CDR3 residues: CASSEATLAGGRIDEQYF. In DNA, the CDR3 is TGTGCCAGCAGTGAAGCAACACTAGCGGGGGGCCGGATCGACGAGCAGTACTTC.

With regard to this clone: One end of the junction is discordant with germline, which a read error may explain. The chain links TRBV18 to TRBJ1-1, with TRBD1 matching 9 bases. Germline-derived CDR1 and CDR2 are KGHSH and LQKENI. This CDR3 has 15 residues. The CDR3 loop reads CASSPPGQGGTEAFF. Here the CDR3 DNA reads TGTGCCAGCTCCCCACCGGGACAGGGAGGGACTGAAGCTTTCTTT.

In regard to this clone: Other DNA sequences within the sample encode an identical CDR3. This rearrangement joins TRBV28 to TRBJ2-1; D not resolved. V was trimmed by 5 bases and J by 2 bases, leaving 7 bases between them. This CDR3 is 13 amino acids long. Germline assignment: CDR1 MDHEN and CDR2 SYDVKM. In DNA, the CDR3 is TGTGCCAGCAGTCACCAAACCTACAATGAGCAGTTCTTC. Amino acid sequence: CASSHQTYNEQFF.

The chain carries TRBV5-8 and TRBJ2-3; 12 nucleotides line up with TRBD2. The V segment lost 4 bases and the J segment 4 bases; nucleotides outside the gene matches: 7. This CDR3 is 16 amino acids long. Germline CDR1 SGHTS, CDR2 YDEGEE. This chain's CDR3 is CASSAGLAGSADTQYF. In nucleotides, the CDR3 is TGTGCCAGCAGCGCTGGACTAGCGGGGTCGGCAGATACGCAGTATTTT.

The V call is TRBV6-5, the J call TRBJ2-2, with unresolved D. The CDR3 consists of 16 residues. The V and J ends lost 2 bases and 6 bases respectively, with 16 bases between them. The germline V gene has CDR1 MNHEY and CDR2 SVGAGI. CDR3 nucleotide sequence: TGTGCCAGCAGTTACGGGTTGAAAATAAAGGCCGGGGAGCTGTTTTTT. Protein product: CASSYGLKIKAGELFF.

J is TRBJ2-1 and V is TRBV5-1; possibly TRBD1 for D (6 bases). CDR1 is SGHRS and CDR2 is YFSETQ in the germline V gene. The CDR3 sequence is 16 residues long. Trimming removed 0 bases at V and 7 bases at J, with 17 bases between. This CDR3 is CASSLESGDRGNEQFF. The CDR3 nucleotides are TGCGCCAGCAGCTTGGAATCCGGGGATAGGGGGAATGAGCAGTTCTTC.

This clone has a single count. The chain recombines TRBV5-6 with TRBJ2-1; 9 nucleotides line up with TRBD1. The CDR3 is 14 amino acids. Trimming at V came to 4 bases and at J to 8 bases, leaving 7 bases not matched to a gene. The germline gives CDR1 SGHDT, CDR2 YYEEEE. The CDR3 loop reads CASSRGTGTYEQFF. The CDR3 nucleotides are TGTGCCAGCAGCCGGGGGACAGGGACATATGAGCAGTTCTTC.

The chain recombines TRBV27 with TRBJ1-4, with D uncertain. CDR1 MNHEY and CDR2 SMNVEV come from the germline V gene (reference sequence). This CDR3 region has 16 residues. V gave up 2 bases and J gave up 0 bases, with 10 bases separating them. CDR3 bases: TGTGCCAGCAGTTTAAACCCCCTTGCAACTAATGAAAAACTGTTTTTT. Protein: CASSLNPLATNEKLFF.